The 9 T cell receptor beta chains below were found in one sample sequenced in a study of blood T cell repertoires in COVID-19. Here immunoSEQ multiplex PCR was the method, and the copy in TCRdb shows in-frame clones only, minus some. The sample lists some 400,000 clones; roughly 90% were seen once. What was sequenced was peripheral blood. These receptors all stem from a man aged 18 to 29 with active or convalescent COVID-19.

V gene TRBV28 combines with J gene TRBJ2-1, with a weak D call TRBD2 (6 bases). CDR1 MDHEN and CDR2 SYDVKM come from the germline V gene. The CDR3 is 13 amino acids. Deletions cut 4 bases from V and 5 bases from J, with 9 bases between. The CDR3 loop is CASSSDYNNEQFF. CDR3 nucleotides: TGTGCCAGCAGTTCGGACTACAACAATGAGCAGTTCTTC.

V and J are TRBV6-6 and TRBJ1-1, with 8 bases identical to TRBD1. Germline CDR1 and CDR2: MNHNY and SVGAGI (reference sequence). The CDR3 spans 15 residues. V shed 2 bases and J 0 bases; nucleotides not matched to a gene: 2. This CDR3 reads CASSYAGQVNTEAFF. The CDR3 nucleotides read TGTGCCAGCAGTTACGCGGGACAGGTGAACACTGAAGCTTTCTTT.

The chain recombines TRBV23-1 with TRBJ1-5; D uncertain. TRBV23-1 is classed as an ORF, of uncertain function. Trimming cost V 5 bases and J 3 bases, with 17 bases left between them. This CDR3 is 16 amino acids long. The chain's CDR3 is CASSSPRPGYNQPQHF. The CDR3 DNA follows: TGCGCCAGCAGTTCCCCACGGCCGGGGTACAATCAGCCCCAGCATTTT.

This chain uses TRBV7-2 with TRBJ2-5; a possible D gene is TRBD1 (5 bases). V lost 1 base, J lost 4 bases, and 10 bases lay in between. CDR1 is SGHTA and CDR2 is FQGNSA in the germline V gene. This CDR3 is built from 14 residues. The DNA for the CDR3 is TGTGCCAGCAGCTTAGGGGGCGGTGGAGAGACCCAGTACTTC. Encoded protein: CASSLGGGGETQYF.

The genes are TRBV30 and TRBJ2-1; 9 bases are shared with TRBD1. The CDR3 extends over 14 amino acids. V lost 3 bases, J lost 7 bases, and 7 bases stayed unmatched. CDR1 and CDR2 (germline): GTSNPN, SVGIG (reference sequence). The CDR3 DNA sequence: TGTGCCTGGAGCCTGGGACAGGGTCAGAATGAGCAGTTCTTC. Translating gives CAWSLGQGQNEQFF.

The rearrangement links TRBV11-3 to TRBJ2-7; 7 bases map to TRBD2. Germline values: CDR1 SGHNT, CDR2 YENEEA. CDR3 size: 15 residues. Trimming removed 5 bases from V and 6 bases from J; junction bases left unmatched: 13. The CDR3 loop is CASSPRGGPSSEQYF. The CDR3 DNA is TGTGCCAGCAGCCCCCGCGGGGGACCCTCTAGCGAGCAGTACTTC. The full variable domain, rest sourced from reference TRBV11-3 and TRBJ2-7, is EAGVVQSPRYKIIEKKQPVAFWCNPISGHNTLYWYLQNLGQGPELLIRYENEEAVDDSQLPKDRFSAERLKGVDSTLKIQPAELGDSAVYLCASSPRGGPSSEQYFGPGTRLTVT.

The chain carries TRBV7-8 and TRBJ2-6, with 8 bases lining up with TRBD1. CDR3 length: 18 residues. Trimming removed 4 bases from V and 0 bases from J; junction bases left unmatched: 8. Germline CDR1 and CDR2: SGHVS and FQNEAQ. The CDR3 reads CASSSRQGTRSGANVLTF. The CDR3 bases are TGTGCCAGCAGCTCCCGACAGGGGACCCGCTCTGGGGCCAACGTCCTGACTTTC.

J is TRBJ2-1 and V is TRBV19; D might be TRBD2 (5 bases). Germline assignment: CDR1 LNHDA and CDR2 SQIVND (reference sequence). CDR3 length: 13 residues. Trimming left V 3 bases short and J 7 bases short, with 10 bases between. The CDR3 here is CASSIRLANEQFF. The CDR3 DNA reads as TGTGCCAGTAGTATTCGTCTAGCTAATGAGCAGTTCTTC.

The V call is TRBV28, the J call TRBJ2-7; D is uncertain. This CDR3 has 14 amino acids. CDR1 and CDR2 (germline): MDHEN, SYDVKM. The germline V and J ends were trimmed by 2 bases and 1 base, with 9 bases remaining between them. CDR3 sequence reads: CASSLLLLSYEQYF. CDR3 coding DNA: TGTGCCAGCAGTTTACTGTTACTTTCCTACGAGCAGTACTTC.